The 29 T cell receptor beta chains given below trace back to one sample, sequenced in a study of blood T cell repertoires in COVID-19. Generated by immunoSEQ multiplex PCR, the TCRdb table keeps only in-frame clones and is missing some. The sample records roughly 400,000 clones, just under 90% being singletons. Sequencing was carried out using PBMCs or T cells enriched from blood (not recorded which). The receptors here all came from a woman aged 45-59 years who had recovered from COVID-19.

The chain combines TRBV21-1 with TRBJ2-7; whether TRBD1, the table's D call, matches the DNA was not checked. TRBV21-1 is a known pseudogene. The CDR3 is 16 residues long. CDR3 in amino acids: CASSKDRGATSYEQYF. CDR3 DNA sequence: TGTGCCAGCAGCAAGGACAGGGGCGCTACTTCCTACGAGCAGTACTTC.

This chain links TRBV5-5 with TRBJ2-3; 9 nucleotides match TRBD2. Per the germline V gene, CDR1 is SGHKS and CDR2 is YYEKEE (reference sequence). This CDR3 comprises 16 residues. V was clipped by 4 bases and J by 1 base; unmatched bases: 7. The CDR3: CASSTGTSRGTDTQYF. CDR3 sequence (DNA): TGTGCCAGCAGCACGGGGACTAGCCGAGGCACAGATACGCAGTATTTT.

J is TRBJ1-6 and V is TRBV13; D remains unclear. CDR1 and CDR2 (germline): PRHDT, FYEKMQ (reference sequence). The length of the CDR3 is 16 residues. Trimming removed 5 bases at V and 0 bases at J, with 11 bases between. The CDR3 loop reads CASSKDSSSYNSPLHF. In DNA, the CDR3 is TGTGCCAGCAGCAAGGACTCGAGCTCCTATAATTCACCCCTCCACTTT.

The V and J genes are TRBV6-5 and TRBJ1-4, with D maybe TRBD1 (6 bases). The CDR3 loop spans 15 amino acids. Germline CDR1 MNHEY, CDR2 SVGAGI. V lost 0 bases to trimming and J lost 5 bases, with 10 bases between them. CDR3 protein: CASSYSGTGNEKLFF. The CDR3 coding sequence is TGTGCCAGCAGTTACTCGGGTACAGGGAATGAAAAACTGTTTTTT.

The V and J genes are TRBV2 and TRBJ1-3; no clear D. V lost 8 bases and J lost 2, with 16 bases in between. The CDR3 is made up of 15 amino acids. CDR1 SNHLY and CDR2 FYNNEI come from the germline V gene. The CDR3 spells CASSLEGTTGNTIYF. The DNA of the CDR3 is TGTGCCAGCTCCCTAGAGGGAACAACTGGAAACACCATATATTTT.

The rearrangement joins TRBV29-1 to TRBJ1-1; perhaps TRBD1 as D (5 bases). The V gene lost 7 bases and the J gene lost 0 bases, with 21 bases spanning the gap. Germline CDR1 reads SQVTM; CDR2 reads ANQGSEA. This CDR3 comprises 16 residues. This CDR3 is CSAKRGGGAMNTEAFF. The DNA for the CDR3 is TGCAGCGCAAAAAGGGGAGGCGGAGCGATGAACACTGAAGCTTTCTTT.

This chain joins TRBV5-1 and TRBJ1-1; D unresolved. The CDR3 runs to 12 residues. The germline V gene has CDR1 SGHRS and CDR2 YFSETQ. V shed 4 bases and J shed 2 bases, with 6 bases lying between them. The CDR3 DNA is TGCGCCAGCAGCCAACAAAACACTGAAGCTTTCTTT. It is translated as CASSQQNTEAFF.

V is TRBV9 and J is TRBJ2-7; maybe TRBD2 (6 bases). There are 15 residues in the CDR3. Germline assignment: CDR1 SGDLS and CDR2 YYNGEE. V was shortened by 0 bases and J by 4 bases, with 14 bases between the two germline ends. DNA for the CDR3: TGTGCCAGCAGCGTAGCTGCCGGGACTTCGTACGAGCAGTACTTC. This sequence encodes CASSVAAGTSYEQYF.

This chain's CDR3 is CASSQDRATNYGYTF. CDR3 sequence (DNA): TGTGCCAGCAGCCAGGACAGGGCTACTAACTATGGCTACACCTTC. V and J are TRBV3-1 (or the pseudogene TRBV3-2) and TRBJ1-2; 8 bases are a match to TRBD1. The V gene end was trimmed by 3 bases and the J gene end by 0 bases; junction bases not matched to a gene: 3. The CDR3 is 15 residues long. Germline V gene data show CDR1 as LGHDT and CDR2 as YNNKEL (reference sequence).

The chain combines TRBV7-8 with TRBJ2-3; the D is unclear. Germline-derived CDR1 and CDR2 are SGHVS and FQNEAQ. The CDR3 is 15 amino acids. V was cut by 5 bases and J by 2 bases, with 14 bases left in between. As DNA, the CDR3 is TGTGCCAGCAGCGCCCCCACAGCAAACACAGATACGCAGTATTTT. Its protein product is CASSAPTANTDTQYF. The whole variable domain, filled in from reference TRBV7-8 and TRBJ2-3, reads GAGVSQSPRYKVAKRGQDVALRCDPISGHVSLFWYQQALGQGPEFLTYFQNEAQLDKSGLPSDRFFAERPEGSVSTLKIQRTQQEDSAVYLCASSAPTANTDTQYFGPGTRLTVL.

J is TRBJ2-3 and V is TRBV13; D gene uncertain. Trimming took off 1 base at V and 3 bases at J, with 8 bases between the two ends. The CDR3 has 14 residues. Per germline, CDR1 PRHDT and CDR2 FYEKMQ (reference sequence). CDR3 DNA: TGTGCCAGCAGCTTAGCCAGAGGTACAGATACGCAGTATTTT. Amino acids: CASSLARGTDTQYF.

The chain uses TRBV30 and TRBJ1-5; 8 bases are shared with TRBD1. This CDR3 is 16 amino acids long. Germline values: CDR1 GTSNPN, CDR2 SVGIG (reference sequence). J was trimmed by 6 bases and V by 3 bases; bases with no gene match: 13. The CDR3 region has the DNA TGTGCCTGGAGCCCCAGGGGGCGGTTAGAAAGTCAGCCCCAGCATTTT. It codes for CAWSPRGRLESQPQHF. Together with reference TRBV30 and TRBJ1-5, the CDR3 gives the full variable domain: SQTIHQWPATLVQPVGSPLSLECTVEGTSNPNLYWYRQAAGRGLQLLFYSVGIGQISSEVPQNLSASRPQDRQFILSSKKLLLSDSGFYLCAWSPRGRLESQPQHFGDGTRLSIL.

The rearrangement links TRBV5-8 to TRBJ1-5; 9 nucleotides match TRBD1. The CDR3 sequence is 18 residues long. In germline, CDR1 is SGHTS, CDR2 YDEGEE. The V gene end was trimmed by 0 bases and the J gene end by 6 bases; junction bases not matched to a gene: 13. Here the CDR3 DNA reads TGTGCCAGCAGCTTGGTTAAGACAGGGGGTATAGGTAGTCAGCCCCAGCATTTT. Its translation: CASSLVKTGGIGSQPQHF.

This chain joins TRBV18 and TRBJ1-2, with 9 bases that match TRBD1. Germline lookup yields CDR1 KGHSH and CDR2 LQKENI. J lost 3 bases, V lost 5 bases, and 4 bases had no gene match. The CDR3 is made up of 14 amino acids. The CDR3 region has the DNA TGTGCCAGCTCAGGGGACAGGGAGCACTATGGCTACACCTTC. This gives the protein CASSGDREHYGYTF.

This chain joins TRBV4-1 and TRBJ2-7; a weak D match, TRBD1 (6 bases). This CDR3 is 15 amino acids long. Germline V gene data show CDR1 as MGHRA and CDR2 as YSYEKL. V lost 0 bases to trimming and J lost 1 base, with 10 bases between them. CDR3 DNA sequence: TGCGCCAGCAGCCAAGAACACAGGGAATCCTACGAGCAGTACTTC. Amino acid sequence: CASSQEHRESYEQYF.

This clone has a handful of counts. The chain combines TRBV4-2 with TRBJ1-5, with TRBD1 matching 7 bases. Losses at the gene ends were 0 bases for V and 6 bases for J; bases not matched to a gene: 8. Germline CDR1 and CDR2: LGHNA and YNFKEQ. The CDR3 consists of 16 residues. CDR3 coding DNA: TGTGCCAGCAGCCAAGATCCGGGGACAGCGATTCAGCCCCAGCATTTT. Translation gives CASSQDPGTAIQPQHF.

The CDR3 reads CASSQDSSTRQETQYF. CDR3 nucleotide sequence: TGTGCCAGCAGCCAAGATAGCTCTACCCGCCAAGAGACCCAGTACTTC. The genes are TRBV3-1 (or the pseudogene TRBV3-2) and TRBJ2-5, with no clear D. Per germline, CDR1 LGHDT and CDR2 YNNKEL (reference sequence). Trimming cost V 0 bases and J 1 base, with 12 bases left between them. The CDR3 spans 16 residues.

The chain links TRBV19 to TRBJ1-1; 7 bases fit TRBD1. V dropped 9 bases and J dropped 1; count of bases not matched to a gene: 8. This CDR3 spans 14 amino acids. The germline V gene has CDR1 LNHDA and CDR2 SQIVND (reference sequence). The CDR3 bases are TGTGCCAGCCGAATAGGGACAGCGAACACTGAAGCTTTCTTT. It yields the protein CASRIGTANTEAFF.

The chain has TRBV29-1 and TRBJ2-7; unclear D gene. Germline lookup yields CDR1 SQVTM and CDR2 ANQGSEA. CDR3 length equals 13 residues. Trimming shortened V by 2 bases and J by 0 bases, and 8 bases separated the two germline ends. The CDR3 DNA follows: TGCAGCGTTGAATATGGTAGCTCCTACGAGCAGTACTTC. It translates to CSVEYGSSYEQYF.

This clone was seen more than once but under ten times. Other DNA sequences in the sample encode the same CDR3. The chain is built from TRBV7-2 and TRBJ1-2; D is possibly TRBD1 (6 bases). In germline, CDR1 is SGHTA, CDR2 FQGNSA. The CDR3 covers 12 residues. Trimming removed 4 bases at V and 4 bases at J, with 7 bases between. The CDR3 loop is CASSSTGYGYTF. The CDR3 nucleotides read TGTGCCAGCAGCTCGACAGGCTATGGCTACACCTTC. Full variable domain (missing parts from reference TRBV7-2 and TRBJ1-2): GAGVSQSPSNKVTEKGKDVELRCDPISGHTALYWYRQSLGQGLEFLIYFQGNSAPDKSGLPSDRFSAERTGGSVSTLTIQRTQQEDSAVYLCASSSTGYGYTFGSGTRLTVV.

The CDR3 DNA is TGTGCCAGCAGCTTCGCCTCCGGGCGGGGCGAGCAGTACTTC. This encodes CASSFASGRGEQYF. This chain links TRBV7-2 with TRBJ2-7; tentatively, D is TRBD2 (6 bases). CDR3 length: 14 amino acids. Trimming removed 3 bases at V and 6 bases at J, with 15 bases between. Germline CDR1 reads SGHTA; CDR2 reads FQGNSA.

J is TRBJ2-7 and V is TRBV7-9; D unresolved. V lost 5 bases to trimming and J lost 5 bases, with 13 bases between them. Germline CDR1 reads SEHNR; CDR2 reads FQNEAQ (reference sequence). This CDR3 is 13 amino acids long. CDR3 in DNA: TGTGCCAGCAGCCGACTTAGAATCGACGAGCAGTACTTC. Residues: CASSRLRIDEQYF.

The genes are TRBV11-3 and TRBJ1-5, with 8 bases matching TRBD1. V trimming: 1 base; J trimming: 7 bases; junction bases outside the gene matches: 6. The V gene's germline CDR1 is SGHNT and CDR2 YENEEA. This CDR3 has 15 residues. The CDR3 spells CASSLADRGNQPQHF. CDR3 nucleotide sequence: TGTGCCAGCAGCTTAGCCGACAGGGGTAACCAGCCCCAGCATTTT.

The chain uses TRBV6-2 or TRBV6-3 and TRBJ2-1, with 13 bases that match TRBD2. V was pared by 4 bases and J by 7 bases, with 4 bases of the junction left unmatched. Germline V gene data show CDR1 as MNHEY and CDR2 as SVGEGT. The CDR3 spans 15 residues. The CDR3 region is CASSSGLAGKNEQFF. CDR3 bases: TGTGCCAGCAGTTCGGGACTAGCGGGGAAAAATGAGCAGTTCTTC.

About this clone itself: Sequence at one end of the junction differs from germline and may be a read error. Other DNA sequences in the same sample also yield this CDR3. The chain uses TRBV5-1 and TRBJ2-2; a weak D match, TRBD1 (6 bases). This CDR3 comprises 14 residues. The germline CDR1 and CDR2 sequences are SGHRS and YFSETQ. The CDR3 sequence is CASSFGQNTGELFF. DNA for the CDR3: TGCGCCAGCAGTTTCGGACAGAACACCGGGGAACTGTTTTTT.

The V call is TRBV30, the J call TRBJ1-2, with TRBD1 matching 9 bases. Germline V gene lookup returns CDR1 GTSNPN and CDR2 SVGIG (reference sequence). J was trimmed by 2 bases and V by 0 bases; bases with no gene match: 4. This CDR3 contains 15 residues. The CDR3 protein is CAWSVTGGPNYGYTF. The CDR3 DNA reads as TGTGCCTGGAGTGTGACAGGGGGACCAAACTATGGCTACACCTTC.

This rearrangement joins TRBV6-5 to TRBJ1-1; D unresolved. Trimming removed 6 bases at V and 5 bases at J, with 19 bases between. Germline values: CDR1 MNHEY, CDR2 SVGAGI. The CDR3 is made up of 15 amino acids. This CDR3 reads CASSQSSRGITEAFF. In DNA, the CDR3 is TGTGCCAGCAGCCAATCCTCCCGAGGAATAACTGAAGCTTTCTTT.

This clone was recorded only once. This chain links TRBV2 with TRBJ1-2; D is ambiguous. Germline V gives CDR1 SNHLY, CDR2 FYNNEI. V was trimmed by 5 bases and J by 2 bases, leaving 9 bases between them. This CDR3 spans 13 amino acids. The CDR3 region has the DNA TGTGCCAGCAGTTCGGAGGTGAACTATGGCTACACCTTC. This codes for CASSSEVNYGYTF.

Comment on this clone: The identical CDR3 is also encoded by other nucleotide sequences in the sample. This rearrangement joins TRBV19 to TRBJ2-5; a weak D match, TRBD1 (5 bases). The CDR3 totals 14 residues. V lost 1 base and J lost 2, with 8 bases in between. The germline V gene has CDR1 LNHDA and CDR2 SQIVND (reference sequence). This CDR3 reads CASSIAGYQETQYF. The CDR3 region has the DNA TGTGCCAGTAGTATAGCAGGGTATCAAGAGACCCAGTACTTC.